These 2 T cell receptor beta chains were sequenced from one sample in a study of identical twins. TCRdb analysed the 5' RACE reads with MiXCR anew, one entry per CDR3 protein. There are under 800,000 distinct CDR3 sequences in the sample; approximately 22% occur only once, and 4% to 5.5% lies in the top ten. These data were likewise used in another study, on T cells expressing NK-cell markers.

The material sequenced was PBMCs. These TCRs come from a woman aged 18-29 years in good health.

The chain recombines TRBV12-3 or TRBV12-4 with TRBJ2-1; tentative D call: TRBD1 (8 bases). Trimming pared 3 bases from V and 8 bases from J, leaving 14 bases between. This CDR3 has 14 amino acids. The CDR3 nucleotides are TGTGCCAGCAGTTTTCAACAGGGGGGGGATGAGCAGTTCTTC. Translating gives CASSFQQGGDEQFF.

The gene calls are TRBV5-5 and TRBJ2-5; tentative D call: TRBD1 (6 bases). V was trimmed by 3 bases and J by 4 bases, leaving 13 bases between them. The CDR3 is 14 amino acids. Germline CDR1 SGHKS, CDR2 YYEKEE (reference sequence). The CDR3 DNA reads as TGTGCCAGCAGCTACTCCACACAGGGAGAGACCCAGTACTTC. Protein: CASSYSTQGETQYF.